The present TCR beta chain was sequenced within a study of shared clonotypes between healthy human individuals. About the study: Aged between 18 and 49, the donors were a couple of women and a few men.

This CDR3 comprises 15 residues. V lost 3 bases and J 0 bases, leaving 12 bases between the germline ends. Per the germline V gene, CDR1 is MNHEY and CDR2 is SMNVEV (reference sequence). This clone occurred once. Its antigen is currently unknown. For every subset, genomic DNA was evenly distributed across several immunoSEQ plates. Here immunoSEQ multiplex PCR was the method, and the copy in TCRdb shows in-frame clones only, minus some. This table has just over 2,000,000 clones, approximately 95% appearing once. The donors were adults (healthy and HIV-negative) with no recent acute infections or vaccinations. General observations from the study: Between a handful of donors, naive CD4 clonotypes were shared at a level of approximately 5%.

Sequencing was done on a sample of naive CD4+ T cells sorted from blood. Subset meaning: CD45RA+ positively selected. This TCR came from a man aged 18 to 35 in good health. V and J are TRBV27 and TRBJ2-7, with D perhaps TRBD1 (5 bases). Here the CDR3 reads CASSLGKQASYEQYF. In DNA form, the CDR3 reads TGTGCCAGCAGTTTGGGGAAACAGGCCTCCTACGAGCAGTACTTC.